This TCR beta chain derives from a study of blood T cell repertoires in COVID-19. Whole-study context: PBMCs, B-cell-depleted T cells, or T cells were the source of the cDNA or gDNA that made up the material.

The germline V gene encodes CDR1 MNHEY and CDR2 SVGAGI. The CDR3 length is 11 residues. The protocol was immunoSEQ multiplex PCR, while the TCRdb copy is restricted to in-frame clones and leaves out a portion. Of around 150,000 clones listed, over 70% are singletons. About this clone: Germline is not matched at one junction end, which may reflect a read error.

Enrollees, about 18 to 90 years old, lived in about two dozen US areas. Clinical history as reported by participants underpinned cohort assignment. Participants in the exposed group had met a COVID-19 case in the 2 weeks before joining the study. The TCR sequence derives from a man aged 70 or older who had been exposed to COVID-19. Sequenced input: PBMCs or T cells enriched from blood (not recorded which). This chain uses TRBV6-5 with TRBJ1-3; no clear D gene. The CDR3 loop is CASSTNPPSDF. In nucleotides, the CDR3 is TGTGCCAGCAGTACTAATCCGCCCTCGGATTTT.